This TCR beta chain originates from a study of cytomegalovirus exposure and HLA in healthy donors. CDR1 is SGHNT and CDR2 is YENEEA in the germline V gene. The CDR3 has 16 amino acids. Germline trimming cut 5 bases from V and 4 bases from J; bases unmatched to any gene: 11. While unrecorded immune exposures were likely, the donors were nominally healthy when sampled. The study ran its PCR with 60 Vbeta and 13 Jbeta primers. The table came from immunoSEQ multiplex PCR; TCRdb's copy has only in-frame clones and leaves some out. The sample has more than 95,000 clones; about 83% are singletons. This receptor was identified in a young man in good health and CMV-seronegative. The sample taken for sequencing was PBMCs. V usage is TRBV11-3 and J usage is TRBJ2-1; 7 nucleotides line up with TRBD2. CDR3 sequence: CASSPFTGRTYNEQFF. Here the CDR3 DNA reads TGTGCCAGCAGCCCCTTTACCGGGAGGACTTACAATGAGCAGTTCTTC.